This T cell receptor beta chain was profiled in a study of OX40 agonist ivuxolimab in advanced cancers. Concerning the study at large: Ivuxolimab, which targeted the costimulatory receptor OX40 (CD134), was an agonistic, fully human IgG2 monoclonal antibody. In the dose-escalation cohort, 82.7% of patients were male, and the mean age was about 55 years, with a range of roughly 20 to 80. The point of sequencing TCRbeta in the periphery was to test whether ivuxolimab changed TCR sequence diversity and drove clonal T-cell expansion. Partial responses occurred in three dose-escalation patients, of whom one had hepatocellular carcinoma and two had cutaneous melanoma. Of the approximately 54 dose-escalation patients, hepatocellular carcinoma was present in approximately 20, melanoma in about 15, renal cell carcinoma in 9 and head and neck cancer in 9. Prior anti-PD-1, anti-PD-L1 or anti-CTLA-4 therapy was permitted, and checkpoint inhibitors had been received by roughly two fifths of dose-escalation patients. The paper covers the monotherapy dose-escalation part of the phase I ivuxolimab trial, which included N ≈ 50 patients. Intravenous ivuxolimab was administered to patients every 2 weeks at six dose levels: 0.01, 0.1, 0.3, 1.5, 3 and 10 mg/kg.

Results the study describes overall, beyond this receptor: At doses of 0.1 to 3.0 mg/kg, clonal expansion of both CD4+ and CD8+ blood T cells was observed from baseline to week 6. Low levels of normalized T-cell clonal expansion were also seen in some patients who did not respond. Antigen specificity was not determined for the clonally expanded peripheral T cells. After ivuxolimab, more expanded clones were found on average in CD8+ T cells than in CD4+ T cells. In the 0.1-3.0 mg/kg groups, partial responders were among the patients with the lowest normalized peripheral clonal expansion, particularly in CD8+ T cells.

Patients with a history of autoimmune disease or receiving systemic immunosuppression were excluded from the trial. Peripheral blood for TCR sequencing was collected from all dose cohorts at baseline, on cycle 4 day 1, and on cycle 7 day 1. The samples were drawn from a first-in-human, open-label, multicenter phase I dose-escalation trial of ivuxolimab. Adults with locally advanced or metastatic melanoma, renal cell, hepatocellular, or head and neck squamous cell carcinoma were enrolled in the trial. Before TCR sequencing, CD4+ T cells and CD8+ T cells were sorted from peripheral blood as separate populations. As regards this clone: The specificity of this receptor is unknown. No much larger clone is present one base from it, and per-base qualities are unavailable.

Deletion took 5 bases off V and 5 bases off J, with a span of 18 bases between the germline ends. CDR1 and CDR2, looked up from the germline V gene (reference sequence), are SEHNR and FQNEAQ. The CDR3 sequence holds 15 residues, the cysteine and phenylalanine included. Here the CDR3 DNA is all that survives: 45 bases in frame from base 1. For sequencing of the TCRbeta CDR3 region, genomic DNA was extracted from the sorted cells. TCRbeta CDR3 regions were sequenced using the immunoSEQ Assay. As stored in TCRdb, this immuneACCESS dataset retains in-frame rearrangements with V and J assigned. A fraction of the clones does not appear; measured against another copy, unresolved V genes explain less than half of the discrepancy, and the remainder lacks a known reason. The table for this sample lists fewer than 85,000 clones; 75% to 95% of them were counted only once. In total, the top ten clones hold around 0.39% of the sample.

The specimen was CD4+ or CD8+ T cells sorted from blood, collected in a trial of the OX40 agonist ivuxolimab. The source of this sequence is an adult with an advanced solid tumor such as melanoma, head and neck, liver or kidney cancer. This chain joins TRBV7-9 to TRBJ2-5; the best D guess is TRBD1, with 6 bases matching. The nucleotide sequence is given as TGTGCCAGCAGCCCGATACAGGGAATGGGGGAGACCCAGTACTTC. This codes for CASSPIQGMGETQYF. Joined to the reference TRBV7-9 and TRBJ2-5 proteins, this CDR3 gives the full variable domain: DTGVSQNPRHKITKRGQNVTFRCDPISEHNRLYWYRQTLGQGPEFLTYFQNEAQLEKSRLLSDRFSAERPKGSFSTLEIQRTEQGDSAMYLCASSPIQGMGETQYFGPGTRLLVL.